Following are 8 T cell receptor beta chains from one sample sequenced in a study of T cell repertoires in cytomegalovirus infection. TCRdb independently ran MiXCR on the reads; one entry per CDR3 protein. Of just under 300,000 distinct CDR3 sequences listed, around 10% are singletons. Sample: PBMCs. These receptors were obtained from a human donor in good health (CMV status not recorded). Some clones in this sample may be carry-over from other donors' samples.

This clonotype was seen at least ten times. Germline and junction disagree at one end, which may indicate a read error. The chain carries TRBV7-9 and TRBJ1-1; a possible D gene is TRBD1 (5 bases). This CDR3 is built from 11 residues. The germline V gene encodes CDR1 SEHNR and CDR2 FQNEAQ (reference sequence). CDR3 amino acids: CASSPRDVGSF. In nucleotides, the CDR3 is TGTGCCAGCAGCCCCCGGGACGTCGGCTCCTTT. The full variable domain, in which reference TRBV7-9 and TRBJ1-1 provide the parts outside the CDR3, is DTGVSQNPRHKITKRGQNVTFRCDPISEHNRLYWYRQTLGQGPEFLTYFQNEAQLEKSRLLSDRFSAERPKGSFSTLEIQRTEQGDSAMYLCASSPRDVGSFGQGTRLTVV.

The chain employs TRBV20-1 and TRBJ1-6; D may be TRBD1 (5 bases). Trimming shortened V by 0 bases and J by 3 bases, and 6 bases separated the two germline ends. The V gene's germline CDR1 is DFQATT and CDR2 SNEGSKA (reference sequence). The CDR3 spans 14 residues. CDR3 amino acids: CSAREGDYNSPLHF. The CDR3 DNA reads TGCAGTGCTAGAGAAGGGGACTATAATTCACCCCTCCACTTT.

At least ten counts were recorded for this clonotype. The rearrangement uses TRBV28 and TRBJ2-2; D perhaps matches TRBD2 (6 bases). V was clipped by 0 bases and J by 2 bases, with 13 bases between them. The CDR3 is 17 amino acids. In germline, CDR1 is MDHEN, CDR2 SYDVKM. Written as DNA, the CDR3 is TGTGCCAGCAGTTTATGGTTTTCAGGGACTAACACCGGGGAGCTGTTTTTT. It yields the protein CASSLWFSGTNTGELFF. The full variable domain, completed using reference TRBV28 and TRBJ2-2, is DVKVTQSSRYLVKRTGEKVFLECVQDMDHENMFWYRQDPGLGLRLIYFSYDVKMKEKGDIPEGYSVSREKKERFSLILESASTNQTSMYLCASSLWFSGTNTGELFFGEGSRLTVL.

This chain links TRBV9 with TRBJ2-3, with a weak D call TRBD1 (6 bases). With 4 bases removed from V and 6 bases from J, the gap between germline ends came to 15 bases. The CDR3 totals 14 residues. Germline CDR1 is SGDLS and CDR2 is YYNGEE. CDR3 residues: CASSSDRRTDTQYF. CDR3 sequence (DNA): TGTGCCAGCAGCTCTGACAGGAGGACGGATACGCAGTATTTT.

The table lists this clonotype with many counts. The chain uses TRBV29-1 and TRBJ2-1, with D perhaps TRBD2 (6 bases). V dropped 5 bases and J dropped 0 bases, with 14 bases sitting between them. CDR3 length equals 15 residues. Germline assignment: CDR1 SQVTM and CDR2 ANQGSEA. The CDR3 bases are TGCAGCGTTTCGGGACTTACCTACTCCTACAATGAGCAGTTCTTC. Translating it yields CSVSGLTYSYNEQFF.

There are many counts of this clonotype. V usage is TRBV7-2 and J usage is TRBJ2-2; the D gene is possibly TRBD1 (6 bases). V dropped 6 bases and J dropped 1 base, with 15 bases sitting between them. The CDR3 runs 16 residues. The germline V gene encodes CDR1 SGHTA and CDR2 FQGNSA. DNA for the CDR3: TGTGCCAGCAGTTTTAGACGGACAGAGAACACCGGGGAGCTGTTTTTT. Encoded protein: CASSFRRTENTGELFF.

The chain combines TRBV12-3 or TRBV12-4 with TRBJ1-1, with D perhaps TRBD1 (6 bases). With 7 bases removed from V and 3 bases from J, the gap between germline ends came to 6 bases. The CDR3 covers 11 residues. The CDR3, as DNA: TGTGCCAGCAAGGGGGACACTGAAGCTTTCTTT. It translates to CASKGDTEAFF.

This clonotype was picked up many times. The V gene is TRBV19, the J gene TRBJ1-1, with 9 bases that match TRBD1. Germline CDR1 is LNHDA and CDR2 is SQIVND (reference sequence). J lost 6 bases, V lost 9 bases, and 8 bases had no gene match. The CDR3 is 13 amino acids. The CDR3 region is CASRDRENSEAFF. CDR3 sequence (DNA): TGTGCCAGCCGGGACAGGGAAAACTCTGAAGCTTTCTTT.